A single TCR beta chain is shown here with its context. Its antigen is not identified. The data stem from a study of a mutant IDH1 vaccine in newly diagnosed glioma. Whole-study context: Vaccines were begun 4-6 weeks after radiotherapy alone, or with temozolomide cycles.

Assay used: immunoSEQ multiplex PCR; TCRdb lists only in-frame clones, some missing. The table includes tens of thousands of clones, about 87% detected once. The CDR3 is 13 residues long. CDR1 is SGHVS, CDR2 FQNEAQ, per germline. V lost 0 bases and J lost 7, with 10 bases in between. Time point of the sample: week 35, safety follow-up. What each vaccine dose contained was 300 ug of mutant IDH1 20-mer peptide, accompanied by topical imiquimod. The TCR originated in a man aged 30 to 45 with glioma. The chain is built from TRBV7-8 and TRBJ2-7, with D perhaps matching TRBD1 (5 bases). This specimen was PBMCs, taken from a glioma patient whose treatment included an IDH1 peptide vaccine. The CDR3 nucleotides are TGTGCCAGCAGCTTAGCCGAAAAGGGGGAGCAGTACTTC. It is translated as CASSLAEKGEQYF.